The clone carrying this T cell receptor beta chain was detected a few times. Its antigen is not identified. CDR1 is SGHTA, CDR2 FQGNSA, per germline. Trimming stripped 1 base from V and 3 bases from J, with 16 bases between. The CDR3 consists of 16 residues. Primers: 60 Vbeta forward and 13 Jbeta reverse. TCRdb's copy holds only in-frame clones and misses some; the assay was immunoSEQ multiplex PCR. This repertoire shows some 240,000 clones, 78% found once; its top ten account for 3.8%. The data were obtained in a study of cytomegalovirus exposure and HLA in healthy donors. Study context: Assignment to the Caucasian-associated ancestry cluster applied to around 76% of the roughly 410 genotyped donors.

Sampled while nominally healthy, donors likely had unrecorded immune exposures. Whole-study results and caveats: Reports showed the classifier diagnosing cytomegalovirus status with high specificity and sensitivity.

Sequencing input: PBMCs. The clonotype originates from a male donor in good health and CMV-seronegative. The chain employs TRBV7-2 and TRBJ2-7; possibly TRBD1 for D (7 bases). In DNA, the CDR3 is TGTGCCAGCAGCTTAGGGGGCGGGACAGCACTCTACGAGCAGTACTTC. Translation gives CASSLGGGTALYEQYF.